Below, 11 T cell receptor beta chains from the same sample are listed, as sequenced in a study of blood T cell repertoires in COVID-19. Method: immunoSEQ multiplex PCR; TCRdb's copy keeps in-frame clones and lacks some. The sample consists of around 160,000 clones, around 87% of them appearing once. Material: peripheral blood. Every receptor here comes from a woman aged 70-85 years with COVID-19, enrolled during active disease.

Only a few counts were recorded for this clone. The chain recombines TRBV28 with TRBJ1-6; D gene uncertain. CDR3 length: 15 amino acids. Germline CDR1 MDHEN, CDR2 SYDVKM. Trimming took 7 bases from V and 3 from J, leaving 13 bases between them. The CDR3 sequence: CASTSSGDYNSPLHF. The CDR3 nucleotides read TGTGCCAGCACCTCCTCCGGGGACTATAATTCACCCCTCCACTTT.

The chain uses TRBV10-3 and TRBJ2-7, with D possibly being TRBD2 (5 bases). The CDR3 sequence is 13 residues long. Trimming pared 6 bases from V and 2 bases from J, leaving 11 bases between. The germline CDR1 and CDR2 sequences are ENHRY and SYGVKD. The CDR3 DNA reads as TGTGCCATCAGACCGGGGAGTCCCTACGAGCAGTACTTC. Its translation is CAIRPGSPYEQYF.

V gene TRBV6-6 combines with J gene TRBJ2-5, with D tentatively TRBD2 (6 bases). The V end lost 6 bases, the J end lost 5 bases, and 19 bases lay between the germline ends. The CDR3 sequence is 15 residues long. CDR1 and CDR2 (germline): MNHNY, SVGAGI (reference sequence). The CDR3: CASSYGGEPMETQYF. The DNA of the CDR3 is TGTGCCAGCAGCTACGGCGGGGAGCCCATGGAGACCCAGTACTTC.

The chain carries TRBV4-1 and TRBJ2-1, with TRBD1 matching over 7 bases. The CDR3 consists of 15 residues. V shed 4 bases and J 1 base; nucleotides not matched to a gene: 4. Germline V gene data show CDR1 as MGHRA and CDR2 as YSYEKL. CDR3 protein: CASSRTDRSYNEQFF. The CDR3 DNA sequence: TGCGCCAGCAGCCGCACGGACAGGTCCTACAATGAGCAGTTCTTC.

J is TRBJ2-5 and V is TRBV7-3; TRBD2 aligns across 13 bases. From germline, CDR1 is SGHTA and CDR2 FQGTGA. The CDR3 covers 16 residues. V lost 2 bases and J lost 5; bases outside the gene matches: 5. DNA for the CDR3: TGTGCCAGCAGCTTACCGACTAGCGGGGGGATGGAGACCCAGTACTTC. It codes for CASSLPTSGGMETQYF. The variable domain in full, with the rest retrieved from reference TRBV7-3 and TRBJ2-5, is GAGVSQTPSNKVTEKGKYVELRCDPISGHTALYWYRQSLGQGPEFLIYFQGTGAADDSGLPNDRFFAVRPEGSVSTLKIQRTERGDSAVYLCASSLPTSGGMETQYFGPGTRLLVL.

The chain couples TRBV7-9 to TRBJ1-4, with TRBD1 identical over 10 bases. V lost 4 bases and J lost 7; bases outside the gene matches: 6. The CDR3 has 15 amino acids. From germline, CDR1 is SEHNR and CDR2 FQNEAQ (reference sequence). The CDR3 reads CASSSKGQGSEKLFF. Here the CDR3 DNA reads TGTGCCAGCAGCTCAAAGGGACAGGGGAGTGAAAAACTGTTTTTT.

This sequence joins TRBV19 and TRBJ1-4; TRBD1 agrees at 9 bases. Germline CDR1 and CDR2: LNHDA and SQIVND (reference sequence). V lost 5 bases to trimming and J lost 0 bases; unmatched junction nucleotides: 7. The CDR3 loop spans 17 amino acids. The CDR3 nucleotides are TGTGCCAGTAGTGCCTTGGGACAGGGTACAACTAATGAAAAACTGTTTTTT. It is translated as CASSALGQGTTNEKLFF.

The rearrangement uses TRBV29-1 and TRBJ1-6; TRBD1 matches at 7 bases. The CDR3 runs to 12 residues. The germline CDR1 and CDR2 sequences are SQVTM and ANQGSEA. V lost 4 bases, J lost 8 bases, and 2 bases stayed unmatched. Written as DNA, the CDR3 is TGCAGCGTTGGGCAGGGGGATTCACCCCTCCACTTT. Its translation is CSVGQGDSPLHF.

J is TRBJ2-7 and V is TRBV3-1 (or the pseudogene TRBV3-2); D gene uncertain. The V end was cut by 3 bases, the J end by 0 bases, with 6 bases between. Germline CDR1 is LGHDT and CDR2 is YNNKEL (reference sequence). This CDR3 has 13 residues. CDR3 in DNA: TGTGCCAGCAGCCAGCCGAGCTCCTACGAGCAGTACTTC. Translated: CASSQPSSYEQYF.

This clone was seen just once. V usage is TRBV9 and J usage is TRBJ1-1, with unresolved D. Germline CDR1 SGDLS, CDR2 YYNGEE. V dropped 2 bases and J dropped 3 bases, with 8 bases sitting between them. This CDR3 contains 13 residues. The CDR3 bases are TGTGCCAGCAGCGTCTCTCCCGACACTGAAGCTTTCTTT. This codes for CASSVSPDTEAFF. Using reference TRBV9 and TRBJ1-1 for the parts outside the CDR3, the full variable domain is DSGVTQTPKHLITATGQRVTLRCSPRSGDLSVYWYQQSLDQGLQFLIQYYNGEERAKGNILERFSAQQFPDLHSELNLSSLELGDSALYFCASSVSPDTEAFFGQGTRLTVV.

The chain recombines TRBV19 with TRBJ2-1, with 9 bases matching TRBD2. With V trimmed by 4 bases and J by 8 bases, 9 bases remained unmatched. The CDR3 totals 15 residues. CDR1 LNHDA and CDR2 SQIVND come from the germline V gene (reference sequence). CDR3 protein: CASSNGRGGGYEQFF. As DNA, the CDR3 is TGTGCCAGTAGTAACGGCCGCGGGGGGGGCTATGAGCAGTTCTTC. Together with reference TRBV19 and TRBJ2-1, the CDR3 gives the full variable domain: DGGITQSPKYLFRKEGQNVTLSCEQNLNHDAMYWYRQDPGQGLRLIYYSQIVNDFQKGDIAEGYSVSREKKESFPLTVTSAQKNPTAFYLCASSNGRGGGYEQFFGPGTRLTVL.